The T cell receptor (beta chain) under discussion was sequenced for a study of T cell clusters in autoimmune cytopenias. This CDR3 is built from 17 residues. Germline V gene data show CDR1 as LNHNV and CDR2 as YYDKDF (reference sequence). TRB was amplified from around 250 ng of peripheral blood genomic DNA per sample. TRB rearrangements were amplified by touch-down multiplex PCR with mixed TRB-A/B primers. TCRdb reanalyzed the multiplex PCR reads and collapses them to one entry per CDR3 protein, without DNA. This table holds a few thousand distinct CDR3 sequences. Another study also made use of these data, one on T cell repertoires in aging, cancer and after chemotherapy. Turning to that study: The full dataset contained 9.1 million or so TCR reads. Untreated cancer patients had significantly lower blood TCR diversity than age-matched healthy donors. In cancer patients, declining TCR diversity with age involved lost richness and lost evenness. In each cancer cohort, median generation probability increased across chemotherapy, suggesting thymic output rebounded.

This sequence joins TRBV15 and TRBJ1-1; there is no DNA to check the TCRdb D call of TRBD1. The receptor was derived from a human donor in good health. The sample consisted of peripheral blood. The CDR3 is CATSRDREIIMNTEAFF.